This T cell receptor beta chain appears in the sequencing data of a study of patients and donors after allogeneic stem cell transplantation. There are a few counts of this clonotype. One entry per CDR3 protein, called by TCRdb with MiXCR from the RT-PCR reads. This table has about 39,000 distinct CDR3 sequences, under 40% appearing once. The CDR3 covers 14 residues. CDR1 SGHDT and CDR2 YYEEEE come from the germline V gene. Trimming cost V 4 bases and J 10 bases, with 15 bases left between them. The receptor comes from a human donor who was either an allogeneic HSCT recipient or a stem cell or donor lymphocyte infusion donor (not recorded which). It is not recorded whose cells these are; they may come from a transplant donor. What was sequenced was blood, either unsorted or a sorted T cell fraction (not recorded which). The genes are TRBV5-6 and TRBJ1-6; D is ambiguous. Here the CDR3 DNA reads TGTGCCAGCAGCCGACGGCCAGGTTTATCACCCCTCCACTTT. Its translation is CASSRRPGLSPLHF.